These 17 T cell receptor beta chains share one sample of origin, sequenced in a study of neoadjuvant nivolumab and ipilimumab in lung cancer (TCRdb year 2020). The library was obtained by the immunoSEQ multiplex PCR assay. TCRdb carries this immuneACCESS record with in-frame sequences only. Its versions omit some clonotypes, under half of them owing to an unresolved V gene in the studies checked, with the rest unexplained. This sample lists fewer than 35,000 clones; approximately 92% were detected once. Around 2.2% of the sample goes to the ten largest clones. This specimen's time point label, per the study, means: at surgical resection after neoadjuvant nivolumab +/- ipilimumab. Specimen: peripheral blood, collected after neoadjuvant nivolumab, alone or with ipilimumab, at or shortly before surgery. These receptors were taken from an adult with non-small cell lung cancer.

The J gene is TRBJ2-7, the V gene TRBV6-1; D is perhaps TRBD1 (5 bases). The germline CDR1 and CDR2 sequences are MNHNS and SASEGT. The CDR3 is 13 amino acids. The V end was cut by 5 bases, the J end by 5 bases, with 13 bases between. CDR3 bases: TGTGCCAGCAGTACCAGGGATTTGGACGAGCAGTACTTC. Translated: CASSTRDLDEQYF.

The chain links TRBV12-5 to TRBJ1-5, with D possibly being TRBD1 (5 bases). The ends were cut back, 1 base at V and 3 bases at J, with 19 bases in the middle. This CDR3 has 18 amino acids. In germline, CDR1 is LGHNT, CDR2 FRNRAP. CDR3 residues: CASGLAPLDRTFNQPQHF. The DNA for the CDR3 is TGTGCTAGTGGTTTGGCCCCCCTCGACAGAACTTTCAATCAGCCCCAGCATTTT.

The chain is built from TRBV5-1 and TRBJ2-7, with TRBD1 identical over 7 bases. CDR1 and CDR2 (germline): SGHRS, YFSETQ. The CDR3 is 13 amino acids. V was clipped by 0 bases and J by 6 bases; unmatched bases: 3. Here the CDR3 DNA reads TGCGCCAGCAGCTTGGGGACAGGCCGCGAGCAGTACTTC. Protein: CASSLGTGREQYF.

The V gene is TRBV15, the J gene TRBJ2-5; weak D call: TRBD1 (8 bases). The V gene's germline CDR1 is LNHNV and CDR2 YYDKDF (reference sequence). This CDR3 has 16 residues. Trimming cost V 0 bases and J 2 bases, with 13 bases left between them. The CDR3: CATSRDSQGGQETQYF. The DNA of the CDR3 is TGTGCCACCAGCAGAGATTCACAGGGGGGGCAAGAGACCCAGTACTTC.

The CDR3 is CASRAQVDLAKNIQYF. In DNA, the CDR3 is TGTGCCAGCAGGGCACAGGTTGATCTAGCCAAAAACATTCAGTACTTC. The chain recombines TRBV28 with TRBJ2-4; possibly TRBD1 for D (5 bases). The CDR3 totals 16 residues. V was pared by 6 bases and J by 0 bases, with 15 bases between. Per germline, CDR1 MDHEN and CDR2 SYDVKM.

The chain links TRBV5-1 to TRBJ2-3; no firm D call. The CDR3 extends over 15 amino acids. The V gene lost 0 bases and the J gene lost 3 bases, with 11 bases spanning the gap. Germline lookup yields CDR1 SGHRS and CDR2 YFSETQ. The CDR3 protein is CASSLAGHPTDTQYF. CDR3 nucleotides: TGCGCCAGCAGCTTGGCCGGGCACCCGACAGATACGCAGTATTTT.

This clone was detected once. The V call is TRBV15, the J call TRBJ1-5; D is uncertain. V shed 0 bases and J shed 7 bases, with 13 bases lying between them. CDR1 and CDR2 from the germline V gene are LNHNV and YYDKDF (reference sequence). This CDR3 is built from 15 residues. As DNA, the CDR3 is TGTGCCACCAGCAGAGATCTAGCTGGGTACCAGCCCCAGCATTTT. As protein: CATSRDLAGYQPQHF.

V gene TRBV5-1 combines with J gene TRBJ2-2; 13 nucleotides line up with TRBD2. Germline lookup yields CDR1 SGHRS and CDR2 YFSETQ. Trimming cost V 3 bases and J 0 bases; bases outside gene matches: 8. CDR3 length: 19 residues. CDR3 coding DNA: TGCGCCAGCAGCTCGCCGGGACTAGCGGGACCAGCGAACACCGGGGAGCTGTTTTTT. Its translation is CASSSPGLAGPANTGELFF.

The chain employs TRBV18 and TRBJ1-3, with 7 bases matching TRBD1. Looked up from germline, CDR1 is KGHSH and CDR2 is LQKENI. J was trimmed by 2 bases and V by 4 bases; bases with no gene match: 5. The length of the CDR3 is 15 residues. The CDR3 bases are TGTGCCAGCTCACAGACAGGGACCCCTGGAAACACCATATATTTT. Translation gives CASSQTGTPGNTIYF.

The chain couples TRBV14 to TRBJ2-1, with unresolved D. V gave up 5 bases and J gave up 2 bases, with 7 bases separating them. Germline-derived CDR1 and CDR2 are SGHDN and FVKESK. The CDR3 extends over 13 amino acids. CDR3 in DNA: TGTGCCAGCAGCACCGGGCCCTACAATGAGCAGTTCTTC. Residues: CASSTGPYNEQFF.

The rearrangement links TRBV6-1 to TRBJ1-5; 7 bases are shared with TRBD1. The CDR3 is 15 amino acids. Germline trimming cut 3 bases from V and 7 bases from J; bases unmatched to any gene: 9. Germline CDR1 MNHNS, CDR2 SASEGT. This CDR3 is CASSDVKGARQPQHF. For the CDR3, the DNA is TGTGCCAGCAGTGACGTTAAGGGGGCACGGCAGCCCCAGCATTTT.

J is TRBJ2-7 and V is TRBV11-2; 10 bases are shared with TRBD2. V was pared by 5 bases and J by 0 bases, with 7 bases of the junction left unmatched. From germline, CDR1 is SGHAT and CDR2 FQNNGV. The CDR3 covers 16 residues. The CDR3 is CASSPNSGRSSYEQYF. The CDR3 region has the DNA TGTGCCAGCAGCCCAAATAGCGGGAGGAGCTCCTACGAGCAGTACTTC. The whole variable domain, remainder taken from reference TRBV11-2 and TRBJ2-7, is EAGVAQSPRYKIIEKRQSVAFWCNPISGHATLYWYQQILGQGPKLLIQFQNNGVVDDSQLPKDRFSAERLKGVDSTLKIQPAKLEDSAVYLCASSPNSGRSSYEQYFGPGTRLTVT.

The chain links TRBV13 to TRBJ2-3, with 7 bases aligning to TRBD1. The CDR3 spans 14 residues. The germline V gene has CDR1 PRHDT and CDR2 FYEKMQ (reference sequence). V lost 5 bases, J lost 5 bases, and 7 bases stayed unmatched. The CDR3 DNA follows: TGTGCCAGCAGCCCCAGGGGGTTCGAAGATACGCAGTATTTT. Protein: CASSPRGFEDTQYF.

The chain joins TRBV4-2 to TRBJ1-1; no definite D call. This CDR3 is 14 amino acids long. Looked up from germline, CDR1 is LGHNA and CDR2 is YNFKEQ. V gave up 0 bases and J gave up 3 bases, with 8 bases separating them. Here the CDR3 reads CASSQEVGYTEAFF. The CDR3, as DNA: TGTGCCAGCAGCCAAGAGGTGGGGTACACTGAAGCTTTCTTT.

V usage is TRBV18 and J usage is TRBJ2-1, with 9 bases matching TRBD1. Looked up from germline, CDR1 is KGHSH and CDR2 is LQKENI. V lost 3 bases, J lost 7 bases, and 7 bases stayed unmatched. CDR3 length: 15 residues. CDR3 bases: TGTGCCAGCTCACCCTGGACAGGGGAGCGGAATGAGCAGTTCTTC. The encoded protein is CASSPWTGERNEQFF. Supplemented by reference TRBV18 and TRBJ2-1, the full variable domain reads NAGVMQNPRHLVRRRGQEARLRCSPMKGHSHVYWYRQLPEEGLKFMVYLQKENIIDESGMPKERFSAEFPKEGPSILRIQQVVRGDSAAYFCASSPWTGERNEQFFGPGTRLTVL.

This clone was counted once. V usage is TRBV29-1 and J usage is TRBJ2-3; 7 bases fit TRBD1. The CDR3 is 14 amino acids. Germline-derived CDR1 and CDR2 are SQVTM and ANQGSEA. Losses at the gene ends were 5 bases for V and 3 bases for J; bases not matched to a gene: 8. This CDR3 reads CSVSQGFTTDTQYF. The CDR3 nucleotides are TGCAGCGTTTCACAGGGGTTCACGACAGATACGCAGTATTTT.

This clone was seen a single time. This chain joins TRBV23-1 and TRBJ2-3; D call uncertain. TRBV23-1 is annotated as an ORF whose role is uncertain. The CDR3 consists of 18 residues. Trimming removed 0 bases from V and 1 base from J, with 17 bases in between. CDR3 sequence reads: CASSQSVWGKKGTDTQYF. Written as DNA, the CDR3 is TGCGCCAGCAGTCAATCGGTATGGGGTAAAAAAGGCACAGATACGCAGTATTTT.